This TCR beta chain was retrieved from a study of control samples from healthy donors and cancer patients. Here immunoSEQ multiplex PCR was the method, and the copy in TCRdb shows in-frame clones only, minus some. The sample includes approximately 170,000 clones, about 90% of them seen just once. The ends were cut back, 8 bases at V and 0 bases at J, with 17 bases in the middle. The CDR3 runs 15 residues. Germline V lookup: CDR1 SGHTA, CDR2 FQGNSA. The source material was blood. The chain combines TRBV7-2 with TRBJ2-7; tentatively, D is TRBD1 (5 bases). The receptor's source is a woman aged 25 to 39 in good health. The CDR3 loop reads CASHLGQDDSYEQYV. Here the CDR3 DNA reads TGTGCCAGCCACCTGGGGCAAGACGACTCCTACGAGCAGTACGTC.